The T cell receptor (beta chain) under discussion was sequenced for a study of cytomegalovirus exposure and HLA in healthy donors. Study conclusions and caveats: Presence/absence analyses took donor sequencing depth as roughly uniform. Earlier results showed most TCR beta V segments being productive about 87% or about 30% of the time. There were reportedly fewer N-insertions in an Asian-associated ancestry cluster than the roughly 680-donor mean, in a later analysis.

As for this clone: The antigen is unknown.

V was trimmed by 4 bases and J by 5 bases, leaving 6 bases between them. The germline V gene has CDR1 SGHRS and CDR2 YFSETQ. The CDR3 sequence is 12 residues long. PCR used 60 Vbeta primers and 13 Jbeta primers. TCRdb keeps only in-frame clones here, not all; method: immunoSEQ multiplex PCR. This table has around 99,000 clones, about 60% appearing once. The specimen was PBMCs. This sequence was found in a woman in her twenties or thirties in good health and CMV-seronegative. J is TRBJ1-4 and V is TRBV5-1; D remains unclear. CDR3 residues: CASSNPNEKLFF. For the CDR3, the DNA is TGCGCCAGCAGCAATCCAAATGAAAAACTGTTTTTT.